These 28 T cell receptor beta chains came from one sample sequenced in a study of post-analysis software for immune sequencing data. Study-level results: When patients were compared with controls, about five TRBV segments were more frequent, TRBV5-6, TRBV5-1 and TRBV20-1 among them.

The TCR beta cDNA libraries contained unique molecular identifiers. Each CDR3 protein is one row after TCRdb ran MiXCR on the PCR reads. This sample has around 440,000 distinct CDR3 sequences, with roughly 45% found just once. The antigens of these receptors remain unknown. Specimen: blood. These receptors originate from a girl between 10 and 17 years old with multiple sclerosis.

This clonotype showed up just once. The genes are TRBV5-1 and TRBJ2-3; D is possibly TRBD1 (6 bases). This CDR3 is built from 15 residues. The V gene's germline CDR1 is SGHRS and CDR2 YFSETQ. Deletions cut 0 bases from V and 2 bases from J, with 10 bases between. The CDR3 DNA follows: TGCGCCAGCAGCTTGGGGGGGCACCTCACAGATACGCAGTATTTT. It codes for CASSLGGHLTDTQYF.

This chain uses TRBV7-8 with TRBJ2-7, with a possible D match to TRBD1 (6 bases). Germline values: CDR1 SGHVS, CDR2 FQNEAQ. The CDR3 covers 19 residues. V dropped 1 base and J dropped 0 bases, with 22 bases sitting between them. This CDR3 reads CASSLGLGRQVKSSYEQYF. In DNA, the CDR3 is TGTGCCAGCAGCTTAGGTTTGGGGAGACAGGTGAAGAGCTCCTACGAGCAGTACTTC.

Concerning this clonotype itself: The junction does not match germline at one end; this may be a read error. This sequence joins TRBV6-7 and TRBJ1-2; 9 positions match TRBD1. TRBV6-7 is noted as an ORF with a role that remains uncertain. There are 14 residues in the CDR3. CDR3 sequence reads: CASSDSRDRDGYTF. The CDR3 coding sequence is TGTGCCAGCAGTGACTCACGGGACAGGGATGGCTACACCTTC.

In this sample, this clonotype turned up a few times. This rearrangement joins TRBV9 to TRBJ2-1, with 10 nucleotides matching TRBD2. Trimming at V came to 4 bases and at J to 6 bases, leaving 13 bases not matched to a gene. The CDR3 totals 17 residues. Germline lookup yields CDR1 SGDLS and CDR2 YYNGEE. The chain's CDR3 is CASSPGLAVSRPNEQFF. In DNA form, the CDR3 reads TGTGCCAGCAGCCCAGGACTAGCGGTTTCCCGCCCCAATGAGCAGTTCTTC.

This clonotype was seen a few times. The CDR3 protein is CATSEWDTQYF. The DNA for the CDR3 is TGTGCCACCAGTGAATGGGATACGCAGTATTTT. This rearrangement joins TRBV24-1 to TRBJ2-3; D call uncertain. Trimming shortened V by 4 bases and J by 6 bases, and 4 bases separated the two germline ends. Per germline, CDR1 KGHDR and CDR2 SFDVKD. The CDR3 contains 11 residues.

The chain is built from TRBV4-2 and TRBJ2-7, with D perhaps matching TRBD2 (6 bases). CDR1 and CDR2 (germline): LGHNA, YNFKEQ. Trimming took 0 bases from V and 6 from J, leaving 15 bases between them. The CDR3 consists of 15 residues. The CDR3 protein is CASSQDFPGGAEQYF. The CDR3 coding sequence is TGTGCCAGCAGCCAAGATTTTCCAGGCGGGGCCGAGCAGTACTTC.

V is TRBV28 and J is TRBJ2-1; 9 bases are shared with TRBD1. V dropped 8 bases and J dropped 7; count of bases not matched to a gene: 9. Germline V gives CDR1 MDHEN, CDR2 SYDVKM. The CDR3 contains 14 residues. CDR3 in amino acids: CASSTWDRVNEQFF. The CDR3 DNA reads TGTGCCAGCTCCACCTGGGACAGGGTAAATGAGCAGTTCTTC.

CDR3 residues: CASSLGQGSNEQYF. As DNA, the CDR3 is TGTGCCAGCAGCTTGGGACAGGGTAGCAACGAGCAGTACTTC. This chain uses TRBV5-6 with TRBJ2-5, with TRBD1 identical over 7 bases. The J call may be wrong; the DNA end is better matched by TRBJ2-7. The CDR3 extends over 14 amino acids. CDR1 is SGHDT, CDR2 YYEEEE, per germline.

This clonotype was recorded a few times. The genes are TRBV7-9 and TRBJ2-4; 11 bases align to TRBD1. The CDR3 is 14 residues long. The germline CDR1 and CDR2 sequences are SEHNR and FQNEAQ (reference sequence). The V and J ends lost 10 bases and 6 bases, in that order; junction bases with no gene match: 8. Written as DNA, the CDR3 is TGTGCCACCTCAGTGGGGACAGGGGGAAACATTCAGTACTTC. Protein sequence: CATSVGTGGNIQYF.

CDR3 residues: CASSPGPPLRDIQYF. The DNA of the CDR3 is TGTGCCAGCTCACCAGGGCCACCCCTTCGTGACATTCAGTACTTC. This sequence joins TRBV18 and TRBJ2-7; D ambiguous. The J call is doubtful: the DNA matches TRBJ2-4 better. The CDR3 has 15 amino acids. Germline V lookup: CDR1 KGHSH, CDR2 LQKENI.

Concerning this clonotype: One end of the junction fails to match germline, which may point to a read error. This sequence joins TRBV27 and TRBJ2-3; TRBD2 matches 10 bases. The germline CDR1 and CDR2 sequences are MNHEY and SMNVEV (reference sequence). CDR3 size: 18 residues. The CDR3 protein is CAGSLGSSGRGAIGTQYF. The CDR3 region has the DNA TGTGCCGGCAGTTTAGGTTCTAGCGGGAGAGGGGCCATTGGTACGCAGTATTTT.

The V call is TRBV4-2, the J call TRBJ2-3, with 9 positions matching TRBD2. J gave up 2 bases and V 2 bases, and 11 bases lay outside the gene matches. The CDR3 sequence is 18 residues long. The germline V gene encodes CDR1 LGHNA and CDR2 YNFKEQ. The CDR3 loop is CASSQSGRLAGPTDTQYF. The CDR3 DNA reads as TGTGCCAGCAGCCAATCCGGAAGGCTAGCGGGGCCCACAGATACGCAGTATTTT.

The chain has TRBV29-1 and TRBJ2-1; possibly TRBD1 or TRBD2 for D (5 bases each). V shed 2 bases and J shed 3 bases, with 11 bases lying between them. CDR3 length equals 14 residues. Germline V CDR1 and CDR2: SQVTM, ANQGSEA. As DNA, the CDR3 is TGCAGCGTTGAAAGGGAGAGGGGCTACAATGAGCAGTTCTTC. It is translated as CSVERERGYNEQFF.

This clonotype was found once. The CDR3, as DNA: TGTGCCAGCAGTTACAAACCGAGATCCTACAATGAGCAGTTCTTC. It specifies CASSYKPRSYNEQFF. The chain carries TRBV6-5 and TRBJ2-1; no clear D gene. Germline CDR1 and CDR2: MNHEY and SVGAGI. The CDR3 has 15 residues. V was clipped by 2 bases and J by 1 base, with 9 bases between them.

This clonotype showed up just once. CDR3 sequence reads: CASSLAGGTSHEQFF. CDR3 nucleotides: TGCGCCAGCAGCTTGGCCGGGGGTACGTCCCATGAGCAGTTCTTC. This chain links TRBV5-1 with TRBJ2-1, with a possible D match to TRBD2 (6 bases). The germline V and J ends were trimmed by 0 bases and 8 bases, with 15 bases remaining between them. The CDR3 is 15 residues long. Germline V gene sequence: CDR1 SGHRS, CDR2 YFSETQ.

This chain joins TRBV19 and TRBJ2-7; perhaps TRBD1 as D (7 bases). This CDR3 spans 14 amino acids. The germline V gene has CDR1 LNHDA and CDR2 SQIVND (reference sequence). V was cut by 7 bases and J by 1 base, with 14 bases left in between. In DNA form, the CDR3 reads TGTGCCAGTAAGTTCGCAGGGGGGTCCTACGAGCAGTACTTC. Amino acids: CASKFAGGSYEQYF.

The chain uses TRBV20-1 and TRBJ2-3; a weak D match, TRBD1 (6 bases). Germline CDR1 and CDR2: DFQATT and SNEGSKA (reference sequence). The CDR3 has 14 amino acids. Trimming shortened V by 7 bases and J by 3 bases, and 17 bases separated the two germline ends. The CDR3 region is CSEGQTLGTDTQYF. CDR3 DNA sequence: TGCAGTGAGGGACAAACTCTGGGAACAGATACGCAGTATTTT.

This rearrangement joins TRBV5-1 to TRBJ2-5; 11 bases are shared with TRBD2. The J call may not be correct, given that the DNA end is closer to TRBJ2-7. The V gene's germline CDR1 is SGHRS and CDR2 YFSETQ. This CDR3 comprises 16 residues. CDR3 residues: CASSLVAGGEWDEQYF. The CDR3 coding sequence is TGCGCCAGCAGCTTGGTAGCGGGAGGGGAGTGGGACGAGCAGTACTTC.

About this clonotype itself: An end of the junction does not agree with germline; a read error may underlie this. CDR3: CASGSDGGGLFF. The DNA of the CDR3 is TGTGCTAGTGGCTCGGACGGCGGGGGGCTGTTTTTT. V usage is TRBV12-5 and J usage is TRBJ2-2; 7 bases match TRBD2. Germline V CDR1 and CDR2: LGHNT, FRNRAP. The CDR3 is made up of 12 amino acids.

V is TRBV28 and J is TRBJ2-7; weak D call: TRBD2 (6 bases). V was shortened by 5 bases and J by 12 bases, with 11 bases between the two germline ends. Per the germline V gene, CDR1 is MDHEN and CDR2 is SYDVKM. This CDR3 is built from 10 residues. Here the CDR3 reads CASSHRDWYF. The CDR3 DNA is TGTGCCAGCAGTCACCGGGACTGGTACTTC.

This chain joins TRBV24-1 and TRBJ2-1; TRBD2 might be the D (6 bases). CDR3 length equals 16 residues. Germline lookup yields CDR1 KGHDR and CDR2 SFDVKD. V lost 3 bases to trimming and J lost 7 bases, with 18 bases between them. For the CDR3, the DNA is TGTGCCACCAGTGATACTCCAGGGAAAGGGAGGAATGAGCAGTTCTTC. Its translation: CATSDTPGKGRNEQFF.

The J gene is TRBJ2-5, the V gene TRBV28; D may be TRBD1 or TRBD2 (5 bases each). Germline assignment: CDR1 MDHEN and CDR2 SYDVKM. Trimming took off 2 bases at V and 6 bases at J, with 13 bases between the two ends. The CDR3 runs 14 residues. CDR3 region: CASSLGAGTKTQYF. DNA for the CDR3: TGTGCCAGCAGTTTAGGGGCAGGGACGAAGACCCAGTACTTC.

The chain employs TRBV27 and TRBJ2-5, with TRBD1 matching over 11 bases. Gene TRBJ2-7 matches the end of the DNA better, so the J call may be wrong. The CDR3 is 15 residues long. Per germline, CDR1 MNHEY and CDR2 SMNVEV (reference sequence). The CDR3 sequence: CASSFRTGGPYEQYF. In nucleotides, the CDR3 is TGTGCCAGCAGTTTCAGGACAGGGGGCCCCTACGAGCAGTACTTC.

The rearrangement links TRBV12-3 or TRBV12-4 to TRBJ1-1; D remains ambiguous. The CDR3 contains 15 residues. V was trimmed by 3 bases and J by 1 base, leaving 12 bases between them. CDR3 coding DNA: TGTGCCAGCAGTTTTCGGCAGTACAAGAACACTGAAGCTTTCTTT. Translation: CASSFRQYKNTEAFF.

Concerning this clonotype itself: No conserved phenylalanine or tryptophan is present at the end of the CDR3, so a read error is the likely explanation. Here the CDR3 reads CASIYRGSYEQYC. The CDR3 bases are TGTGCCAGCATTTATCGCGGGTCCTACGAGCAGTACTGC. The chain uses TRBV2 and TRBJ2-5; tentatively, D is TRBD2 (5 bases). The assigned J gene may be wrong: the sequence end matches TRBJ2-7 better. The CDR3 runs to 13 residues. In germline, CDR1 is SNHLY, CDR2 FYNNEI.

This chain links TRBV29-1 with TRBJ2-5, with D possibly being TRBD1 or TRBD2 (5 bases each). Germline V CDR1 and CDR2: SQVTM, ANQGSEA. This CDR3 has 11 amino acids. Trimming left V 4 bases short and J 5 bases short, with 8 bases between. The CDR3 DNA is TGCAGCGTTGGAGGGGAGGAGACCCAGTACTTC. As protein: CSVGGEETQYF. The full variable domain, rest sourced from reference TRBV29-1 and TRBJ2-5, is SAVISQKPSRDICQRGTSLTIQCQVDSQVTMMFWYRQQPGQSLTLIATANQGSEATYESGFVIDKFPISRPNLTFSTLTVSNMSPEDSSIYLCSVGGEETQYFGPGTRLLVL.

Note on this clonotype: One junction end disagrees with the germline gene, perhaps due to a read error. The CDR3 is CASSFSAGGTKAFF. The CDR3 DNA is TGTGCCAGCAGTTTTTCCGCAGGCGGCACTAAAGCTTTCTTT. The chain recombines TRBV12-3 or TRBV12-4 with TRBJ1-1, with no clear D. This CDR3 region has 14 residues.

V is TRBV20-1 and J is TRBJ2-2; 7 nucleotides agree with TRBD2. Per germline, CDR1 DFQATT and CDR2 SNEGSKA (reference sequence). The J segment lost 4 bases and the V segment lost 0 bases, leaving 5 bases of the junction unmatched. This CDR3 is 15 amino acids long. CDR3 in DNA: TGCAGTGCTAGAGAGGGAGGGGAGGTCACCGGGGAGCTGTTTTTT. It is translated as CSAREGGEVTGELFF.